Shown below are 3 T cell receptor beta chains from a single sample sequenced in a study of spatial heterogeneity in lung cancer. General study findings and limits: Tumor mutation counts were tracked by expanded intratumoral alpha and beta TCR counts.

Time point noted: sample taken at primary tumor resection. TCRdb ran MiXCR on the 5' RACE reads and lists one entry per CDR3 protein. This sample carries tens of thousands of distinct CDR3 sequences, about 16% of them seen once, and the ten largest clones take more than 30%. Their specific antigens are unknown. The sample consisted of lung tumor tissue, taken at surgery. The receptor set was obtained from a female donor with early-stage non-small cell lung cancer.

The V gene is TRBV7-9, the J gene TRBJ2-3, with D perhaps matching TRBD2 (5 bases). Looked up from germline, CDR1 is SEHNR and CDR2 is FQNEAQ (reference sequence). V was trimmed by 5 bases and J by 0 bases, leaving 12 bases between them. This CDR3 has 15 residues. CDR3 sequence reads: CASSQDSLSTDTQYF. In nucleotides, the CDR3 is TGTGCCAGCAGCCAGGACTCGCTCAGCACAGATACGCAGTATTTT. Full variable domain (remainder filled in from reference TRBV7-9 and TRBJ2-3): DTGVSQNPRHKITKRGQNVTFRCDPISEHNRLYWYRQTLGQGPEFLTYFQNEAQLEKSRLLSDRFSAERPKGSFSTLEIQRTEQGDSAMYLCASSQDSLSTDTQYFGPGTRLTVL.

There are a few counts of this clonotype. The chain carries TRBV20-1 and TRBJ2-3; 9 nucleotides match TRBD2. Germline V gene data show CDR1 as DFQATT and CDR2 as SNEGSKA (reference sequence). V dropped 5 bases and J dropped 3; count of bases not matched to a gene: 6. The CDR3 is 14 amino acids. Written as DNA, the CDR3 is TGCAGTGCTCCCCGACTAGCGGTGACAGATACGCAGTATTTT. As protein: CSAPRLAVTDTQYF.

This clonotype was observed many times. J is TRBJ2-7 and V is TRBV20-1; maybe TRBD2 (6 bases). The V and J ends lost 3 bases and 5 bases respectively, with 17 bases between them. Germline V gene sequence: CDR1 DFQATT, CDR2 SNEGSKA (reference sequence). CDR3 length equals 14 residues. The chain's CDR3 is CSARSPGREDEQYF. DNA of the CDR3: TGCAGTGCTAGGTCCCCCGGGAGAGAAGACGAGCAGTACTTC.